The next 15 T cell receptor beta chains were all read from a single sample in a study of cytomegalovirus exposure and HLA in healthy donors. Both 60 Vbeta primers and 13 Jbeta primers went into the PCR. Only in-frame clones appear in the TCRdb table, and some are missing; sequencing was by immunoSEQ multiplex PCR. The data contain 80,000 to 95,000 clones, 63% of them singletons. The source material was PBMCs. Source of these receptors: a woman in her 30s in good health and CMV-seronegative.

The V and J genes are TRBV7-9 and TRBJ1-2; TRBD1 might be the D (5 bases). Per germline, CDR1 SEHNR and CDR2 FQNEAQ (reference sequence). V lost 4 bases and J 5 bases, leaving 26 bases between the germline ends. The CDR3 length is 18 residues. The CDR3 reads CASSSQGDWGLTRYGYTF. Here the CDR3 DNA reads TGTGCCAGCAGCTCTCAAGGGGACTGGGGTCTAACTAGGTATGGCTACACCTTC.

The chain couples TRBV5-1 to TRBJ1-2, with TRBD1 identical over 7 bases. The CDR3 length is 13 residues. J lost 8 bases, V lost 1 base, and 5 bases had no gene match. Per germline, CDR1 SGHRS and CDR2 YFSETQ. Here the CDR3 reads CASSLNEGAGYTF. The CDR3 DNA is TGCGCCAGCAGCTTGAACGAGGGGGCAGGCTACACCTTC.

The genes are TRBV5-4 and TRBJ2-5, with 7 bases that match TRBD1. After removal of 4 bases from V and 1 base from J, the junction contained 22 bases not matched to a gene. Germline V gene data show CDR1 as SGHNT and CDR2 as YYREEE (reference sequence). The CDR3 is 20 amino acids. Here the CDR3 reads CASSPTPFATGAGGQETQYF. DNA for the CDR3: TGTGCCAGCAGCCCTACCCCGTTCGCCACAGGGGCAGGGGGCCAAGAGACCCAGTACTTC.

CDR3 loop: CASSSGRDNEQFF. DNA of the CDR3: TGTGCCAGCTCAAGCGGACGGGACAATGAGCAGTTCTTC. The chain carries TRBV18 and TRBJ2-1; possibly TRBD2 for D (5 bases). Germline V gene lookup returns CDR1 KGHSH and CDR2 LQKENI. Trimming left V 5 bases short and J 5 bases short, with 10 bases between. The CDR3 consists of 13 residues.

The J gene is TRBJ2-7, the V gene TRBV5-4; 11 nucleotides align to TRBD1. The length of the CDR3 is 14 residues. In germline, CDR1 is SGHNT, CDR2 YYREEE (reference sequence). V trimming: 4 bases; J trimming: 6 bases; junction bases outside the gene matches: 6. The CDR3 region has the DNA TGTGCCAGCAGCCAGGACAGGGGGCCAAGCGAGCAGTACTTC. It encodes CASSQDRGPSEQYF.

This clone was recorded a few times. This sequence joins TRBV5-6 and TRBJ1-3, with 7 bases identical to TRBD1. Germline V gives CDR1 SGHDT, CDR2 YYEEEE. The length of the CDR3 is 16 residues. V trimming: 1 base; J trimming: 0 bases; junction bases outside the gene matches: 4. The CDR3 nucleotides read TGTGCCAGCAGCTTGACAGGGGCCCTCTCTGGAAACACCATATATTTT. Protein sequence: CASSLTGALSGNTIYF.

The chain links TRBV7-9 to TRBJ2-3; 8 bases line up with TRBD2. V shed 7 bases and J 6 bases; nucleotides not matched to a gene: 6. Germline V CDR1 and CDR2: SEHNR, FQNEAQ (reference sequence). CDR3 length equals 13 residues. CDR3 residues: CASKRGGPDTQYF. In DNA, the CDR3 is TGTGCCAGCAAACGGGGGGGCCCGGATACGCAGTATTTT.

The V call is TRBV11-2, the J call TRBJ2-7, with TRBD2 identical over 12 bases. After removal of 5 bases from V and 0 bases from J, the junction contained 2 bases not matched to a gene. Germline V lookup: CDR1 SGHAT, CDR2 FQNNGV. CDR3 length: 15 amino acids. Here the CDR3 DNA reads TGTGCCAGCAGCCGACTAGCGGGAGACTCCTACGAGCAGTACTTC. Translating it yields CASSRLAGDSYEQYF.

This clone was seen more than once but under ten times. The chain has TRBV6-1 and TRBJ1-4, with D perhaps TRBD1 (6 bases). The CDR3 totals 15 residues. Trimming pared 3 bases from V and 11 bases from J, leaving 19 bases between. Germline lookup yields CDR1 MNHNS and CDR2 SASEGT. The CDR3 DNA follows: TGTGCCAGCAGTGATCCGTTCCTGACAGGACAGAAACTGTTTTTT. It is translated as CASSDPFLTGQKLFF.

As DNA, the CDR3 is TGTGCCAGCAGCCAAGCGATTCGAATAGCGGGGGGCGTAGATACGCAGTATTTT. It translates to CASSQAIRIAGGVDTQYF. V gene TRBV4-2 combines with J gene TRBJ2-3, with 10 bases identical to TRBD2. Germline V gene sequence: CDR1 LGHNA, CDR2 YNFKEQ. The CDR3 has 18 amino acids. V lost 1 base to trimming and J lost 5 bases; unmatched junction nucleotides: 12.

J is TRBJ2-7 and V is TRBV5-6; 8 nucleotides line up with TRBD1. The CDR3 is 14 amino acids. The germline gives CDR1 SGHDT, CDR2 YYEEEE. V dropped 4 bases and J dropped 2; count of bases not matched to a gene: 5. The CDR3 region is CASSKDRVTYEQYF. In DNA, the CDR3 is TGTGCCAGCAGCAAGGACAGGGTCACCTACGAGCAGTACTTC. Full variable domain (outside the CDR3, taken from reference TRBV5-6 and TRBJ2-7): DAGVTQSPTHLIKTRGQQVTLRCSPKSGHDTVSWYQQALGQGPQFIFQYYEEEERQRGNFPDRFSGHQFPNYSSELNVNALLLGDSALYLCASSKDRVTYEQYFGPGTRLTVT.

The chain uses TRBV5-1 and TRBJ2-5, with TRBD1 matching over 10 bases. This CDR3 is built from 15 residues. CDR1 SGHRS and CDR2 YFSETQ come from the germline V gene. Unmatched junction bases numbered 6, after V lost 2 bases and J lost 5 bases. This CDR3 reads CASSFEDRGLETQYF. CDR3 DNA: TGCGCCAGCAGCTTTGAAGACAGGGGGCTGGAGACCCAGTACTTC. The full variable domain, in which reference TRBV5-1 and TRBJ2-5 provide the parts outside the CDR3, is KAGVTQTPRYLIKTRGQQVTLSCSPISGHRSVSWYQQTPGQGLQFLFEYFSETQRNKGNFPGRFSGRQFSNSRSEMNVSTLELGDSALYLCASSFEDRGLETQYFGPGTRLLVL.

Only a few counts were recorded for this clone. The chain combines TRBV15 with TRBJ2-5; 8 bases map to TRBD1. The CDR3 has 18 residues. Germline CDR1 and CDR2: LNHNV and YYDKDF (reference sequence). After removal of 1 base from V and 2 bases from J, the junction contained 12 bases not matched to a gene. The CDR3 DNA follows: TGTGCCACCAGCAGAGGAGCGTTTGGAGACAGGGGACAAGAGACCCAGTACTTC. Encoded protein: CATSRGAFGDRGQETQYF.

Written as DNA, the CDR3 is TGTGCCAGTACTCTGACAGGGGGAGAGAGCAATCAGCCCCAGCATTTT. This encodes CASTLTGGESNQPQHF. V is TRBV19 and J is TRBJ1-5; 9 bases are shared with TRBD1. The germline gives CDR1 LNHDA, CDR2 SQIVND (reference sequence). V was clipped by 7 bases and J by 1 base; unmatched bases: 8. This CDR3 has 16 amino acids.

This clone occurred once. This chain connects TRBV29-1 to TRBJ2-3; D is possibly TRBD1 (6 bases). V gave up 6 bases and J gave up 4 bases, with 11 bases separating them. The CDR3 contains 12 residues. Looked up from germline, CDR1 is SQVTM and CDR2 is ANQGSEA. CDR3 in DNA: TGCAGCGTAGCGACAGGAGCAGATACGCAGTATTTT. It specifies CSVATGADTQYF.